This T cell receptor beta chain was profiled in a study of blood T cell repertoires in COVID-19. Study-wide context: Both acute and convalescent COVID-19 samples were obtained from the United States, Italy and Spain.

In the original analysis: Amplification of reference gene primers was used by the study to estimate nucleated cell counts. Assay used: immunoSEQ multiplex PCR; TCRdb lists only in-frame clones, some missing. That table gives V, J and clone size, and the DNA gave D and trimming. The table lists under 80,000 clones, less than 80% of them singletons, with more than 30% in the top ten. J lost 8 bases, V lost 4 bases, and 7 bases had no gene match. Germline CDR1 SGHRS, CDR2 YFSETQ. The CDR3 has 14 residues. V is TRBV5-1 and J is TRBJ2-3, with 10 bases identical to TRBD2. Sequenced material: peripheral blood. The sequence was collected from a human donor in a cohort sampled during active COVID-19. The CDR3 DNA reads as TGCGCCAGCAGCCCCACCCTAGCGGGAGCTACGCAGTATTTT. The encoded protein is CASSPTLAGATQYF.